These T cell receptor beta chains were read from a single sample in a study of human T cells and chemical hapten exposure. TCRdb passed the RACE reads through MiXCR, listing each CDR3 protein once. This sample has some 41,000 distinct CDR3 sequences; around 3.8% occur once, and the top ten carry roughly a quarter. The sample here was whole blood, taken in connection with sensitization to the hapten diphenylcyclopropenone (DPC). The origin of the receptors is a man in his fifties or sixties with alopecia areata. Some clones in this sample may be carry-over from other donors' samples. Each CDR3 is given without its conserved first and last residue. D genes are given only for firm matches.

D	V	J	CDR3
NA	TRBV7-2	TRBJ1-2	ASSSTVYGYT
TRBD1	TRBV12-3/TRBV12-4	TRBJ1-5	ASSRTGGNQPQH
NA	TRBV7-9	TRBJ1-3	ASSSRRGSGNTIY
TRBD2	TRBV19	TRBJ2-2	ASSPGLAGGAGELF
NA	TRBV29-1	TRBJ2-3	SVGIAEDTQY
NA	TRBV3-1	TRBJ2-7	ASSQRGEYEQY
NA	TRBV7-2	TRBJ2-7	ASSLAPGATYEQY
NA	TRBV5-4	TRBJ2-1	ASSLANSRGQF
TRBD1	TRBV2	TRBJ1-5	ASRTGPMNQPQH
NA	TRBV12-3/TRBV12-4	TRBJ2-7	ASSFLSSSYEQY
NA	TRBV29-1	TRBJ1-1	SVTGILPEAF
NA	TRBV5-5	TRBJ2-5	ASSLAGSIETQY
NA	TRBV27	TRBJ1-6	ASSARANSPLH
TRBD1	TRBV29-1	TRBJ1-1	SGGQGGDTEAF